The 20 T cell receptor beta chains below all came from one sample that was sequenced in a study of Graves' ophthalmopathy and Graves' hyperthyroidism. Scientists amplified the TCR beta CDR3 regions from RNA transcripts. Investigators did first-round RT-PCR with HTBI primers, then second-round multiplex PCR. In TCRdb, the multiplex PCR reads were re-called with MiXCR into one record per CDR3 protein. This repertoire shows about 370,000 distinct CDR3 sequences, roughly 17% found once; its top ten account for roughly 2.4%. The specimen was peripheral blood. These receptors were taken from an adult woman with stable Graves' hyperthyroidism.

This clonotype was counted at least ten times. A much larger clone differs by one base, so this may be a read error. Likely a read error: the CDR3 ends without its conserved phenylalanine or tryptophan. The rearrangement joins TRBV6-5 to TRBJ2-7; 7 nucleotides line up with TRBD2. Germline V gives CDR1 MNHEY, CDR2 SVGAGI. J was trimmed by 3 bases and V by 0 bases; bases with no gene match: 2. This CDR3 has 14 residues. In nucleotides, the CDR3 is TGTGCCAGCAGTTACTCGACTAGCAGCTACGAGCAGTACCTC. Encoded protein: CASSYSTSSYEQYL.

A note on this clonotype: No conserved phenylalanine or tryptophan ends this CDR3, so it is likely a read error. The chain uses TRBV5-1 and TRBJ2-7; 8 nucleotides align to TRBD1. The CDR3 is 15 residues long. The J segment lost 0 bases and the V segment lost 0 bases, leaving 2 bases of the junction unmatched. Germline CDR1 reads SGHRS; CDR2 reads YFSETQ. CDR3 sequence (DNA): TGCGCCAGCAGCTTGGCAGGGGGCTCCTCCTACGAGCAGTACTAC. This gives the protein CASSLAGGSSYEQYY.

The chain recombines TRBV30 with TRBJ2-3; TRBD2 matches 9 bases. CDR3 size: 14 residues. V was pared by 4 bases and J by 1 base, with 3 bases of the junction left unmatched. Germline assignment: CDR1 GTSNPN and CDR2 SVGIG (reference sequence). The chain's CDR3 is CAWNAGGGTDTQYF. In nucleotides, the CDR3 is TGTGCCTGGAATGCGGGAGGGGGCACAGATACGCAGTATTTT.

As concerns this clonotype: This clone may be a read error of a much larger clone one base away. The chain couples TRBV6-2 or TRBV6-3 to TRBJ2-2, with D unresolved. CDR3 length: 13 amino acids. Germline V gene sequence: CDR1 MNHEY, CDR2 SVGEGT. V was shortened by 8 bases and J by 6 bases, with 13 bases between the two germline ends. The CDR3 sequence is CASLTPMAGELFF. In nucleotides, the CDR3 is TGTGCCAGCTTGACGCCAATGGCCGGGGAGCTGTTTTTT.

This clonotype was detected ten times or more. Here the CDR3 DNA reads TGTGCCAGCAGGGAAGGGGGCCGGGAGACCCAGTACTTC. Translation gives CASREGGRETQYF. The chain joins TRBV7-6 to TRBJ2-5, with 7 positions matching TRBD1. CDR3 length: 13 residues. Germline-derived CDR1 and CDR2 are SGHVS and FNYEAQ. V gave up 6 bases and J gave up 5 bases; unmatched junction bases: 6.

J is TRBJ2-7 and V is TRBV12-3 or TRBV12-4; 7 bases are a match to TRBD1. Unmatched junction bases numbered 6, after V lost 7 bases and J lost 3 bases. This CDR3 region has 13 residues. The CDR3 loop is CASTTGQYYEQYF. CDR3 nucleotides: TGTGCCAGCACTACGGGACAGTACTACGAGCAGTACTTC.

V usage is TRBV3-1 and J usage is TRBJ1-3; maybe TRBD1 (5 bases). Germline CDR1 and CDR2: LGHDT and YNNKEL (reference sequence). Trimming took off 4 bases at V and 4 bases at J, with 11 bases between the two ends. There are 14 residues in the CDR3. Here the CDR3 reads CASSLQGGGNTIYF. The CDR3 coding sequence is TGTGCCAGCAGCCTCCAGGGTGGCGGAAACACCATATATTTT.

This clonotype was found many times. CDR3 sequence reads: CAISEAYQETQYF. In nucleotides, the CDR3 is TGTGCCATCAGTGAGGCCTACCAAGAGACCCAGTACTTC. V gene TRBV10-3 combines with J gene TRBJ2-5; D gene unclear. CDR1 and CDR2 from the germline V gene are ENHRY and SYGVKD. Trimming cost V 2 bases and J 0 bases, with 4 bases left between them. The CDR3 consists of 13 residues.

This clonotype showed up just once. The CDR3 nucleotides are TGTGCCAGCATCGGGCCGCAAAACTATGGCTACACCTTC. Encoded protein: CASIGPQNYGYTF. This chain joins TRBV3-1 and TRBJ1-2, with no clear D. The germline V and J ends were trimmed by 7 bases and 2 bases, with 11 bases remaining between them. CDR1 and CDR2 from the germline V gene are LGHDT and YNNKEL (reference sequence). The CDR3 spans 13 residues.

This clonotype came up once. This chain uses TRBV6-5 with TRBJ1-6, with unresolved D. The CDR3 covers 13 residues. Per germline, CDR1 MNHEY and CDR2 SVGAGI. V was cut by 0 bases and J by 7 bases, with 4 bases left in between. This CDR3 is CASSYSINSPLHF. The CDR3 region has the DNA TGTGCCAGCAGTTACTCGATCAATTCACCCCTCCACTTT.

As to this clonotype: Just one base apart from a much larger clone, this may be a read error. The chain has TRBV7-9 and TRBJ2-5; D may be TRBD1 (6 bases). Germline CDR1 reads SEHNR; CDR2 reads FQNEAQ (reference sequence). This CDR3 is built from 14 residues. V was clipped by 4 bases and J by 0 bases, with 9 bases between them. The CDR3 spells CASSWDTHQETQYF. The CDR3, as DNA: TGTGCCAGCAGCTGGGACACCCACCAAGAGACCCAGTACTTC.

This clonotype was seen many times. The V gene is TRBV27, the J gene TRBJ1-5; a weak D match, TRBD1 (5 bases). With 5 bases removed from V and 7 bases from J, the gap between germline ends came to 12 bases. The CDR3 runs to 13 residues. CDR1 is MNHEY and CDR2 is SMNVEV in the germline V gene (reference sequence). The CDR3 sequence is CASSDSFPQPQHF. The CDR3 DNA sequence: TGTGCCAGCAGTGACAGTTTCCCCCAGCCCCAGCATTTT.

This clonotype was observed a handful of times. J is TRBJ2-5 and V is TRBV27; D not certain. Germline V CDR1 and CDR2: MNHEY, SMNVEV (reference sequence). The V and J ends lost 5 bases and 4 bases respectively, with 11 bases between them. This CDR3 has 13 amino acids. The CDR3 region has the DNA TGTGCCAGCAGTGGTGGGGTCGGAGAGACCCAGTACTTC. It yields the protein CASSGGVGETQYF.

The table lists this clonotype with many counts. The V and J genes are TRBV6-2 or TRBV6-3 and TRBJ2-5; 8 nucleotides agree with TRBD1. The germline V gene has CDR1 MNHEY and CDR2 SVGEGT. After removal of 5 bases from V and 4 bases from J, the junction contained 6 bases not matched to a gene. The CDR3 has 14 residues. CDR3 coding DNA: TGTGCCAGCAGTCGGACAGGGAGACGAGAGACCCAGTACTTC. As protein: CASSRTGRRETQYF.

Many counts were recorded for this clonotype. V and J are TRBV7-8 and TRBJ2-7, with unresolved D. The germline V gene encodes CDR1 SGHVS and CDR2 FQNEAQ. The CDR3 is 14 residues long. Trimming cost V 5 bases and J 3 bases, with 14 bases left between them. The CDR3, as DNA: TGTGCCAGCAGCACCCGGACGGTACTCTACGAGCAGTACTTC. Its protein product is CASSTRTVLYEQYF.

This clonotype was recorded at least ten times. J is TRBJ1-6 and V is TRBV7-2, with 9 bases aligning to TRBD1. This CDR3 comprises 16 residues. Germline values: CDR1 SGHTA, CDR2 FQGNSA. With V trimmed by 1 base and J by 5 bases, 3 bases remained unmatched. The CDR3 sequence: CASSLEGTGNNSPLHF. In DNA form, the CDR3 reads TGTGCCAGCAGCTTAGAAGGGACAGGGAATAATTCACCCCTCCACTTT.

This clonotype was seen ten or more times. This rearrangement joins TRBV5-1 to TRBJ2-2; D gene uncertain. Germline V gives CDR1 SGHRS, CDR2 YFSETQ. V was pared by 2 bases and J by 6 bases, with 5 bases between. The length of the CDR3 is 12 residues. The CDR3 nucleotides read TGCGCCAGCAGCTTCGCCGCCGGGGAGCTGTTTTTT. It translates to CASSFAAGELFF. Complete variable domain (other parts from reference TRBV5-1 and TRBJ2-2): KAGVTQTPRYLIKTRGQQVTLSCSPISGHRSVSWYQQTPGQGLQFLFEYFSETQRNKGNFPGRFSGRQFSNSRSEMNVSTLELGDSALYLCASSFAAGELFFGEGSRLTVL.

This clonotype was picked up many times. This chain connects TRBV6-2 or TRBV6-3 to TRBJ2-2; D uncertain. Germline values: CDR1 MNHEY, CDR2 SVGEGT. Trimming took 5 bases from V and 4 from J, leaving 11 bases between them. There are 14 residues in the CDR3. The CDR3 reads CASSPTRSTGELFF. The CDR3 DNA follows: TGTGCCAGCAGTCCGACTCGGAGCACCGGGGAGCTGTTTTTT.

This clonotype was seen ten or more times. The J gene is TRBJ1-5, the V gene TRBV19, with 10 positions matching TRBD1. The CDR3 sequence is 14 residues long. V lost 3 bases, J lost 6 bases, and 2 bases stayed unmatched. Per germline, CDR1 LNHDA and CDR2 SQIVND (reference sequence). CDR3 DNA sequence: TGTGCCAGTAGTATCCGGACAGGGGGTCAGCCCCAGCATTTT. As protein: CASSIRTGGQPQHF. Supplemented by reference TRBV19 and TRBJ1-5, the full variable domain reads DGGITQSPKYLFRKEGQNVTLSCEQNLNHDAMYWYRQDPGQGLRLIYYSQIVNDFQKGDIAEGYSVSREKKESFPLTVTSAQKNPTAFYLCASSIRTGGQPQHFGDGTRLSIL.

The chain carries TRBV7-2 and TRBJ2-7; 10 bases are a match to TRBD2. The CDR3 consists of 12 residues. Losses at the gene ends were 3 bases for V and 9 bases for J; bases not matched to a gene: 2. Germline loops: CDR1 SGHTA, CDR2 FQGNSA. The DNA for the CDR3 is TGTGCCAGCAGCTTCAGCGGGAGGGGGCAGTACTTC. It encodes CASSFSGRGQYF.